A single TCR beta chain is shown here with its context. Its cognate antigen is unknown. Sequence at one end of the junction differs from germline and may be a read error. This sample was taken from a study of vaccination and CD4 T cells after COVID-19. The CDR3 sequence is 14 residues long. The Oncomine TCR Beta short-read assay generated sequence data from the DNA of cultured CD4+ T cells. TCRdb re-called the PCR reads through MiXCR, storing one row per CDR3 protein. The sample has approximately 15,000 distinct CDR3 sequences, 55% to 75% seen once; the top ten hold about 10%. Described treatment: roughly 11-day PBMC culture with coronavirus spike peptide pools or control peptides (ViraFEST assay).

The sequenced material came from CD4+ T cells from blood, cultured in vitro. The chain carries TRBV12-3 or TRBV12-4 and TRBJ2-3, with 12 bases fitting TRBD1. The origin of this receptor is a human donor who had recovered from COVID-19. In nucleotides, the CDR3 is TGTGCCAGCAGTGCCGGGACAGGGGGCTTGACCGAGGATTTT. It codes for CASSAGTGGLTEDF.